The 3 T cell receptor beta chains below were found in one sample sequenced in a study of a mutant IDH1 vaccine in newly diagnosed glioma. Using immunoSEQ multiplex PCR, the repertoire was profiled, and TCRdb retains in-frame clones only, with some absent. The table shows about 98,000 clones, with roughly 90% occurring only once. The time point was: baseline, week 1 (first vaccination visit). Noted treatment: pre-vaccination baseline after standard-of-care therapy. The material sequenced was PBMCs, taken from a glioma patient treated with radiotherapy, temozolomide or both. These receptors all come from a woman aged 45 to 65 with glioma.

The V and J genes are TRBV10-3 and TRBJ1-2, with 9 bases aligning to TRBD1. The V gene end was trimmed by 7 bases and the J gene end by 3 bases; junction bases not matched to a gene: 6. The CDR3 is 14 amino acids. Germline CDR1 and CDR2: ENHRY and SYGVKD. CDR3: CAIMRQGVDYGYTF. The CDR3 nucleotides read TGTGCCATCATGAGACAGGGGGTCGACTATGGCTACACCTTC.

This chain uses TRBV19 with TRBJ2-1, with a possible D match to TRBD2 (5 bases). This CDR3 contains 12 residues. V dropped 6 bases and J dropped 12 bases, with 15 bases sitting between them. The germline CDR1 and CDR2 sequences are LNHDA and SQIVND (reference sequence). Written as DNA, the CDR3 is TGTGCCAGTAGCCACGGGAAAATTGGGCAGTTCTTC. Protein product: CASSHGKIGQFF.

The chain employs TRBV29-1 and TRBJ2-7; 11 nucleotides line up with TRBD2. Germline V lookup: CDR1 SQVTM, CDR2 ANQGSEA. This CDR3 has 12 amino acids. V trimming: 6 bases; J trimming: 3 bases; junction bases outside the gene matches: 1. CDR3: CSVGTSGYEQYF. As DNA, the CDR3 is TGCAGCGTGGGGACTAGCGGCTACGAGCAGTACTTC.